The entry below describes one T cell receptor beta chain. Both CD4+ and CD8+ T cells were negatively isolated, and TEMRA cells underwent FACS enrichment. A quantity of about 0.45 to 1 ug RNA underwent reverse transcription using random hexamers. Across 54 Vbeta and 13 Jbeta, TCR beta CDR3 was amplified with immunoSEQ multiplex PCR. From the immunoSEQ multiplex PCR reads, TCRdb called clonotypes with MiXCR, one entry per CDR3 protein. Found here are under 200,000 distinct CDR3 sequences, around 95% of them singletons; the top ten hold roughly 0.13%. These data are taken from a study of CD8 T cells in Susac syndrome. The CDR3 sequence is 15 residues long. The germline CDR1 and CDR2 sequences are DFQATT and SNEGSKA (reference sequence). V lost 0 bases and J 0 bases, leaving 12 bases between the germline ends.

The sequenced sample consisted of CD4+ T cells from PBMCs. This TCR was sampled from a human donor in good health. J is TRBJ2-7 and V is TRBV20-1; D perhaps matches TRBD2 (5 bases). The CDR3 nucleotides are TGCAGTGCTAGAGATCGTCCGGGGATCTCCTACGAGCAGTACTTC. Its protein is CSARDRPGISYEQYF.